The sample holds one count of the clone carrying this TCR beta chain. V was shortened by 5 bases and J by 0 bases, with 8 bases between the two germline ends. The length of the CDR3 is 14 residues. The germline V gene encodes CDR1 SNHLY and CDR2 FYNNEI. The data stem from a study of CD8 T cells in Susac syndrome. Overall study context: The Susac syndrome patients were therapy-naive, on corticosteroids, or on intravenous immunoglobulin alone at blood draw.

RNA, at about 0.45 to 1 ug, was reverse transcribed with random hexamers. Via MiXCR, TCRdb re-called the immunoSEQ multiplex PCR reads, giving one row per CDR3 protein. The sample consists of under 200,000 distinct CDR3 sequences, 90% to 95% of them appearing once. Sequencing was done on a sample of CD4+ T cells from PBMCs. The V and J genes are TRBV2 and TRBJ2-4; no definite D call. The clonotype comes from a human donor with Susac syndrome. CDR3 sequence: CASSFSGAKNIQYF. In nucleotides, the CDR3 is TGTGCCAGCAGTTTCAGTGGAGCCAAAAACATTCAGTACTTC. The full variable domain, with the rest looked up from reference TRBV2 and TRBJ2-4, is EPEVTQTPSHQVTQMGQEVILRCVPISNHLYFYWYRQILGQKVEFLVSFYNNEISEKSEIFDDQFSVERPDGSNFTLKIRSTKLEDSAMYFCASSFSGAKNIQYFGAGTRLSVL.